These 4 T cell receptor beta chains were all obtained from the same sample, sequenced in a study of identical twins. One entry per CDR3 protein, called by TCRdb with MiXCR from the 5' RACE reads. Among about 660,000 distinct CDR3 sequences listed, approximately 9% were seen once. The sample also formed part of further work on yellow fever vaccine responses in identical twins.

The material sequenced was PBMCs. These receptor sequences come from a woman aged 18-29 years in good health.

There are many counts of this clonotype. The genes are TRBV20-1 and TRBJ2-7, with D hard to call. The V and J ends lost 6 bases and 1 base respectively, with 7 bases between them. There are 11 residues in the CDR3. Germline V gives CDR1 DFQATT, CDR2 SNEGSKA (reference sequence). Here the CDR3 DNA reads TGCAGTGCGATGAATTCCTACGAGCAGTACTTC. It specifies CSAMNSYEQYF.

The chain has TRBV25-1 and TRBJ2-5; 9 bases line up with TRBD2. Germline V gene lookup returns CDR1 MGHDK and CDR2 SYGVNS. There are 14 residues in the CDR3. V lost 2 bases, J lost 5 bases, and 3 bases stayed unmatched. The CDR3 here is CASSEAGGLETQYF. As DNA, the CDR3 is TGTGCCAGCAGTGAAGCGGGGGGGTTGGAGACCCAGTACTTC. Drawing the rest from reference TRBV25-1 and TRBJ2-5, the complete variable domain is EADIYQTPRYLVIGTGKKITLECSQTMGHDKMYWYQQDPGMELHLIHYSYGVNSTEKGDLSSESTVSRIRTEHFPLTLESARPSHTSQYLCASSEAGGLETQYFGPGTRLLVL.

This clonotype was picked up a small number of times. The CDR3 sequence: CASSRTSGTPRVQFF. The DNA for the CDR3 is TGTGCCAGCAGCCGAACTAGCGGAACCCCCCGCGTTCAGTTCTTC. The V call is TRBV7-9, the J call TRBJ2-1, with 8 bases identical to TRBD2. The CDR3 length is 15 residues. With V trimmed by 5 bases and J by 13 bases, 16 bases remained unmatched. Germline V CDR1 and CDR2: SEHNR, FQNEAQ (reference sequence).

The table lists this clonotype with many counts. V usage is TRBV6-2 or TRBV6-3 and J usage is TRBJ2-1; the match to TRBD2 covers 9 bases. J lost 7 bases, V lost 6 bases, and 13 bases had no gene match. The germline V gene has CDR1 MNHEY and CDR2 SVGEGT. This CDR3 comprises 16 residues. CDR3 amino acids: CASSRQTSGPSNEQFF. DNA of the CDR3: TGTGCCAGCAGCCGCCAGACTAGCGGACCATCTAATGAGCAGTTCTTC.